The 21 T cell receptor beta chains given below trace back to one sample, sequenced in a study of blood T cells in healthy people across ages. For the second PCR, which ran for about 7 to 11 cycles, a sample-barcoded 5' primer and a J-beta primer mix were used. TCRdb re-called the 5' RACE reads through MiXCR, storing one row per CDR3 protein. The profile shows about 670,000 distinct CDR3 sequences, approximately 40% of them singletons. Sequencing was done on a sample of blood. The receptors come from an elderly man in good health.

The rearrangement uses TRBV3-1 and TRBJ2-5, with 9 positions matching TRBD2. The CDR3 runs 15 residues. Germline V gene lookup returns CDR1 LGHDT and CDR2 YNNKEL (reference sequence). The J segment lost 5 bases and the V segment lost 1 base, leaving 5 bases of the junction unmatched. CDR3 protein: CASSQGGGRDETQYF. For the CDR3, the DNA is TGTGCCAGCAGCCAAGGCGGCGGGAGGGACGAGACCCAGTACTTC.

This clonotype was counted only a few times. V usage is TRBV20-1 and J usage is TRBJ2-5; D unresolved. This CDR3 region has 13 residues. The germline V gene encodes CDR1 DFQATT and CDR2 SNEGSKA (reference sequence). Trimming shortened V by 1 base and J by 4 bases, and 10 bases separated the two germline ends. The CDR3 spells CSARGPRGETQYF. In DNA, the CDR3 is TGCAGTGCTAGAGGACCACGAGGAGAGACCCAGTACTTC.

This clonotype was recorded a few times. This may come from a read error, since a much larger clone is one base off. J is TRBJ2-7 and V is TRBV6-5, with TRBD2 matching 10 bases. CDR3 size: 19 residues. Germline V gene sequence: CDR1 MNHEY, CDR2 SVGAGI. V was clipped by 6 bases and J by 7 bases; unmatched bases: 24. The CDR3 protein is CASSHSKGTGTSAYNEQYF. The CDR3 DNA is TGTGCCAGCAGCCACTCGAAGGGAACCGGGACTAGCGCCTACAATGAGCAGTACTTC.

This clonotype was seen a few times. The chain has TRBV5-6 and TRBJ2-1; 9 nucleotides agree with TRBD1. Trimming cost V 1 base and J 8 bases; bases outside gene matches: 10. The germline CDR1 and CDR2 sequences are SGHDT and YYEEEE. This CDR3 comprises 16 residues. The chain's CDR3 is CASSLLGTGTSDEQFF. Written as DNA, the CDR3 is TGTGCCAGCAGCTTGCTGGGGACAGGGACTTCGGATGAGCAGTTCTTC.

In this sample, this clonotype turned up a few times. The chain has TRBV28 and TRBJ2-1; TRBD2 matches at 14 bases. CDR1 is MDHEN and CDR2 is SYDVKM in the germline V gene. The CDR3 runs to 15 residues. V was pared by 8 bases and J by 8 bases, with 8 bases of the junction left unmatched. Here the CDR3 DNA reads TGTGCCAGCGGATTAGGGACTAGCGGGAGAGATGAGCAGTTCTTC. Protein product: CASGLGTSGRDEQFF.

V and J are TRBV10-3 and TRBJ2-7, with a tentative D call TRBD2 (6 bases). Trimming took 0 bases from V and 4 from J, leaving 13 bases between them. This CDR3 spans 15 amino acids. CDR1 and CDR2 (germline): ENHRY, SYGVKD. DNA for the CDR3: TGTGCCATCAGTGAGTCAGGGCGGAGGGGATACGAGCAGTACTTC. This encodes CAISESGRRGYEQYF.

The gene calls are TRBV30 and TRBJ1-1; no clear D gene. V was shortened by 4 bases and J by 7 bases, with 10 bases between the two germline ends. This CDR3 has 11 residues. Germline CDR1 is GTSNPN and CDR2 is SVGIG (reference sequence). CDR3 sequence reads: CAWKSSGEAFF. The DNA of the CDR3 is TGTGCCTGGAAGAGCTCGGGTGAAGCTTTCTTT.

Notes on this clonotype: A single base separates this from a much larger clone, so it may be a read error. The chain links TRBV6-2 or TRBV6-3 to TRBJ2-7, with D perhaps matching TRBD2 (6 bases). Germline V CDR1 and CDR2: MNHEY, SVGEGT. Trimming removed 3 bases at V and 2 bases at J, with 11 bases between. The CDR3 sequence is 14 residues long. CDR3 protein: CASSYAGSPYEQYF. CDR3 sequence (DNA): TGTGCCAGCAGTTATGCGGGGAGCCCCTACGAGCAGTACTTC.

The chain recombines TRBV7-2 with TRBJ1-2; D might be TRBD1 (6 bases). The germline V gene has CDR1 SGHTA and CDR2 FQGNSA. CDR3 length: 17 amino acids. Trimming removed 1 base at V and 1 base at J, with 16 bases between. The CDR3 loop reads CASSLDSTVGGNYGYTF. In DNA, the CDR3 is TGTGCCAGCAGCTTAGACAGCACAGTAGGGGGTAACTATGGCTACACCTTC.

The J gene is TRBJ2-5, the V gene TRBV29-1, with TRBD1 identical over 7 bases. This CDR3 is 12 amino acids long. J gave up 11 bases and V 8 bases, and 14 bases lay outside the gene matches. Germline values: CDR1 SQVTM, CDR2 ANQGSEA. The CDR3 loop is CSFGTVYNEQYF. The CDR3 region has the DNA TGCAGCTTCGGGACAGTATACAATGAGCAGTACTTC.

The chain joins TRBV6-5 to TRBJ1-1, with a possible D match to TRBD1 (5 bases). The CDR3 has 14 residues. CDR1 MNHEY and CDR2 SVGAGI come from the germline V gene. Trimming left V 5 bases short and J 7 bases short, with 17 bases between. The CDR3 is CASSASRDLIEAFF. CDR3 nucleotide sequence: TGTGCCAGCAGTGCCTCGAGGGACCTAATTGAAGCTTTCTTT.

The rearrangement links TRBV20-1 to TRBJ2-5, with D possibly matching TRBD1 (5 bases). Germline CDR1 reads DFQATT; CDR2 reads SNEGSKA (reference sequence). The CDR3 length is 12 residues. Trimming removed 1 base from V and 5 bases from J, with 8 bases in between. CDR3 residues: CSARGTRETQYF. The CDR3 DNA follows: TGCAGTGCTAGAGGGACACGGGAGACCCAGTACTTC.

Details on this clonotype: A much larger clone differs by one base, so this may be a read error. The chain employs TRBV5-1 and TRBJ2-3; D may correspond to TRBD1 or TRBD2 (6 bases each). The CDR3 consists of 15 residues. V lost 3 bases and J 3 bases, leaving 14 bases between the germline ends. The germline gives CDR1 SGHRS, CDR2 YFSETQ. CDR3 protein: CASSCGGGRTDTQYF. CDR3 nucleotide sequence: TGCGCCAGCAGCTGCGGAGGGGGGAGGACAGATACGCAGTATTTT.

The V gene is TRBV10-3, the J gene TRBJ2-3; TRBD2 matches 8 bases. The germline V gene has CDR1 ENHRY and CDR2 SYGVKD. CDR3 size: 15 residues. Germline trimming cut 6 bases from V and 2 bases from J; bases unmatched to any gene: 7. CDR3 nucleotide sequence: TGTGCCATCAGCGGAGCGGGAGAGCCCACAGATACGCAGTATTTT. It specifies CAISGAGEPTDTQYF.

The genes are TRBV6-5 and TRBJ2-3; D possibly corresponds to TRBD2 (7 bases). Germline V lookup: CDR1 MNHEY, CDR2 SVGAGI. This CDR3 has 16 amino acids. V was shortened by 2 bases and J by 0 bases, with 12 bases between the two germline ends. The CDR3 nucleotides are TGTGCCAGCAGTTACAGACGGGGGGCTAGCACAGATACGCAGTATTTT. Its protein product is CASSYRRGASTDTQYF.

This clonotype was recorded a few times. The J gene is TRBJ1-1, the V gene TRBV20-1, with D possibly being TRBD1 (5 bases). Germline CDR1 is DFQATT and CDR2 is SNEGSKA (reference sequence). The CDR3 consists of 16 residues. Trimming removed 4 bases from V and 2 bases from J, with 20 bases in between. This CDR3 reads CSATTRLIQANTEAFF. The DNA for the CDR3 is TGCAGTGCTACAACACGATTAATACAGGCCAACACTGAAGCTTTCTTT.

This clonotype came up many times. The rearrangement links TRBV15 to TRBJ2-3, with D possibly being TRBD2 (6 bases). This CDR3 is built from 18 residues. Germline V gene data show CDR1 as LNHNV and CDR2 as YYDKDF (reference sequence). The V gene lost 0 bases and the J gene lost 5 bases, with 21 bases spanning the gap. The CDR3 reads CATSRDASTGGRRDTQYF. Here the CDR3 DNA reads TGTGCCACCAGCAGAGATGCCTCCACAGGAGGGCGGAGAGATACGCAGTATTTT.

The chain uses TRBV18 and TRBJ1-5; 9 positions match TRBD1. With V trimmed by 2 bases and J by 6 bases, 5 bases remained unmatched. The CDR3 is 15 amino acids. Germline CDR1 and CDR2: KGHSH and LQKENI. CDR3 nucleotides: TGTGCCAGCTCACCAAGGACAGGGGTCGGTCAGCCCCAGCATTTT. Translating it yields CASSPRTGVGQPQHF.

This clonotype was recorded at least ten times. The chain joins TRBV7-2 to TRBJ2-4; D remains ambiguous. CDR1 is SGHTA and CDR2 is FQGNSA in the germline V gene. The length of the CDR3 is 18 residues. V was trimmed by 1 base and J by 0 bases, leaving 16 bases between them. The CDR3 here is CASSLGGRSDLAKNIQYF. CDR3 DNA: TGTGCCAGCAGCTTAGGGGGTCGGAGTGACCTAGCCAAAAACATTCAGTACTTC. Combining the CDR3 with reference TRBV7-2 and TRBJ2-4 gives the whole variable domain GAGVSQSPSNKVTEKGKDVELRCDPISGHTALYWYRQSLGQGLEFLIYFQGNSAPDKSGLPSDRFSAERTGGSVSTLTIQRTQQEDSAVYLCASSLGGRSDLAKNIQYFGAGTRLSVL.

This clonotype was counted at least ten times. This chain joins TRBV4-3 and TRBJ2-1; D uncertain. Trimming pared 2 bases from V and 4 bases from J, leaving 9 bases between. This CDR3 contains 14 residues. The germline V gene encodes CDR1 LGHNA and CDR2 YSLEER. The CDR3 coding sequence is TGCGCCAGCAGCCAATTACAACTTTACAATGAGCAGTTCTTC. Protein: CASSQLQLYNEQFF.

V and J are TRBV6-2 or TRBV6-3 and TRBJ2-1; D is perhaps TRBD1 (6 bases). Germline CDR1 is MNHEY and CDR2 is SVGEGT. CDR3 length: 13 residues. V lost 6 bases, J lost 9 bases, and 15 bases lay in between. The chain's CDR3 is CASSQDRTTEQFF. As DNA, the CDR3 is TGTGCCAGCAGCCAGGACAGAACCACTGAGCAGTTCTTC.